The rows below give T cell receptor beta chains drawn from one sample of a study of blood T cells in healthy people across ages. TCRdb reprocessed the 5' RACE reads with MiXCR, giving one entry per CDR3 protein. The table includes around 580,000 distinct CDR3 sequences, roughly 48% detected once. The sample taken for sequencing was blood. These receptor sequences come from an elderly man in good health. Both conserved end residues are part of each CDR3. A D gene is named only where the DNA matches it firmly. Some rows have no size entry. The others give once, few or many, or a class for an expanded clone.

d_gene	j_gene	v_gene	abundance	CDR3aa	CDR3nt
-	TRBJ2-1	TRBV6-5	many	CASSQTGSGYNEQFF	TGTGCCAGCAGCCAGACAGGTTCGGGGTACAATGAGCAGTTCTTC
TRBD2	TRBJ2-7	TRBV9	few	CASSAGTSSYEQYF	TGTGCCAGCAGCGCCGGGACTAGCTCCTACGAGCAGTACTTC
-	TRBJ2-1	TRBV20-1	-	CSAPGTFSYNEQFF	TGCAGTGCTCCCGGGACTTTCTCCTACAATGAGCAGTTCTTC
-	TRBJ2-7	TRBV6-5	many	CASSYPRGAPDAVPEQYF	TGTGCCAGCAGTTACCCGAGGGGGGCCCCAGACGCGGTTCCTGAGCAGTACTTC
-	TRBJ2-3	TRBV5-1	-	CASSLGRAPTDTQYF	TGCGCCAGCAGCCTAGGAAGGGCCCCCACAGATACGCAGTATTTT
TRBD1	TRBJ2-2	TRBV20-1	few	CSARPTGSYTGELFF	TGCAGTGCTAGGCCGACAGGGAGCTACACCGGGGAGCTGTTTTTT
-	TRBJ2-5	TRBV7-2	-	CASSLLGGGDQETQYF	TGTGCCAGCAGCTTACTAGGTGGGGGAGACCAAGAGACCCAGTACTTC
-	TRBJ2-7	TRBV29-1	-	CSVSGQLYEQYF	TGCAGCGTTTCGGGACAACTCTACGAGCAGTACTTC
-	TRBJ2-2	TRBV2	once	CASSKMIANTGELFF	TGTGCCAGCAGTAAAATGATAGCAAACACCGGGGAGCTGTTTTTT
TRBD1	TRBJ2-7	TRBV7-2	-	CASSPTTGNSYEQYF	TGTGCCAGCAGCCCGACGACAGGGAATTCCTACGAGCAGTACTTC
TRBD2	TRBJ2-3	TRBV20-1	few	CSASPLAGGSDTQYF	TGCAGTGCTAGCCCACTAGCGGGTGGGTCGGATACGCAGTATTTT
-	TRBJ2-5	TRBV7-9	few	CASSQGDIRGGETQYF	TGTGCCAGCAGCCAAGGGGACATAAGAGGCGGAGAGACCCAGTACTTC
TRBD2	TRBJ2-1	TRBV20-1	-	CSVWGLAADFSYNEQFF	TGCAGTGTGTGGGGACTAGCGGCCGACTTCTCCTACAATGAGCAGTTCTTC
-	TRBJ2-1	TRBV20-1	-	CSARDRGWNEQFF	TGCAGTGCTAGAGACAGGGGTTGGAATGAGCAGTTCTTC
TRBD2	TRBJ2-1	TRBV5-6	-	CASSSAGVANEQFF	TGTGCCAGCAGCTCTGCGGGAGTGGCCAATGAGCAGTTCTTC
-	TRBJ1-2	TRBV14	few	CASSPRGSYGYTF	TGTGCCAGCAGCCCCCGGGGGAGTTATGGCTACACCTTC
TRBD2	TRBJ2-4	TRBV7-9	-	CASSYLAGGTTYGQYF	TGTGCCAGCAGCTACCTTGCGGGGGGCACCACCTACGGGCAGTACTTC
TRBD1	TRBJ2-7	TRBV10-3	-	CAIGDSYEQYF	TGTGCCATTGGGGACAGCTACGAGCAGTACTTC
-	TRBJ2-7	TRBV27	-	CASRSPGTGPSYEQYF	TGTGCCAGCAGGAGTCCTGGTACAGGGCCCTCCTACGAGCAGTACTTC
-	TRBJ2-7	TRBV4-3	many	CASSQGHLGEQYF	TGCGCCAGCAGCCAAGGGCATCTAGGCGAGCAGTACTTC
TRBD2	TRBJ2-1	TRBV14	-	CASSPRPPLAASGSDYNEQFF	TGTGCCAGCAGCCCAAGACCTCCCTTAGCTGCTAGCGGGAGTGACTACAATGAGCAGTTCTTC
TRBD2	TRBJ2-7	TRBV7-9	few	CASSPPGTSGSNEQYF	TGTGCCAGCAGTCCACCTGGGACTAGCGGGAGCAATGAGCAGTACTTC